The 2 T cell receptor beta chains given below trace back to one sample, sequenced in a study of CD8 T cells in ankylosing spondylitis. Each CDR3 protein gets one entry after TCRdb re-called the 5' RACE reads with MiXCR. The data hold over 75,000 distinct CDR3 sequences, with around 9.4% observed a single time. Sequenced sample: blood, either unsorted or a sorted T cell fraction (not recorded which). Receptor source: a male donor with ankylosing spondylitis or in good health (not recorded which).

This clonotype was found many times. The chain links TRBV5-1 to TRBJ1-1; the D is unclear. The CDR3 runs to 16 residues. The V end was cut by 3 bases, the J end by 0 bases, with 15 bases between. The germline gives CDR1 SGHRS, CDR2 YFSETQ. The CDR3: CASSSSGGPMNTEAFF. The DNA for the CDR3 is TGCGCCAGCAGCTCTTCAGGTGGCCCCATGAACACTGAAGCTTTCTTT.

Ten or more counts support this clonotype. This chain links TRBV29-1 with TRBJ1-2; D not resolved. CDR1 is SQVTM, CDR2 ANQGSEA, per germline. This CDR3 spans 14 amino acids. Trimming took 6 bases from V and 1 from J, leaving 15 bases between them. CDR3 in amino acids: CSVRDETNNYGYTF. CDR3 nucleotides: TGCAGCGTGCGCGACGAGACCAATAACTATGGCTACACCTTC.